A selection of T cell receptor beta chains follows, all from one sample in a study of T-cell reconstitution after alpha-beta-depleted transplantation in children. In TCRdb, the PCR reads were re-called with MiXCR into one record per CDR3 protein. The sample lists about 270,000 distinct CDR3 sequences; more than 8% were seen once. The sample here was PBMCs from the stem cell graft donor, taken from the stem cell graft. Source of these receptors: a human donor who donated a stem cell graft to a child with SCID. The CDR3 runs from the conserved cysteine through the conserved F or W. Fields, in order: J gene, D gene, V gene, clone size, CDR3 DNA, CDR3 protein. The D gene is left open where the match is weak. Where a row states a size, it is once, few, many or the class of an expanded clone; other rows omit it.

TRBJ1-1	NA	TRBV5-5	many	TGTGCCAGCAGCTCCCGGGTGGTGGGGTACACTGAAGCTTTCTTT	CASSSRVVGYTEAFF
TRBJ1-2	NA	TRBV5-1	NA	TGCGCCAGCAGCACATACAGGGAAGGCTACACCTTC	CASSTYREGYTF
TRBJ2-1	NA	TRBV10-3	NA	TGTGCCATCAACGCGAGGGGGGGATACAATGAGCAGTTCTTC	CAINARGGYNEQFF
TRBJ2-2	TRBD1	TRBV5-1	many	TGCGCCAGCAGCGGGTCGGGACAGGGGATAATTGACACCGGGGAGCTGTTTTTT	CASSGSGQGIIDTGELFF
TRBJ2-5	NA	TRBV3-1	few	TGTGCCAGCAGCCAACGGGACCAAGAGACCCAGTACTTC	CASSQRDQETQYF
TRBJ2-1	NA	TRBV5-1	few	TGCGCCAGCAGCTTGCGCGGGGGCGGGGATGAGCAGTTCTTC	CASSLRGGGDEQFF
TRBJ1-4	TRBD1	TRBV6-1	NA	TGTGCCAGCAGCCAGGGGGCCCGGGATGAAAAACTGTTTTTT	CASSQGARDEKLFF
TRBJ2-5	NA	TRBV4-1	NA	TGCGCCAGCAGGGGCAGGGGACAAGAGACCCAGTACTTC	CASRGRGQETQYF
TRBJ2-6	NA	TRBV6-5	many	TGTGCCAGCAGTTACTCCGCTAGCCCAAACTCTGGGGCCAACGTCCTGACTTTC	CASSYSASPNSGANVLTF
TRBJ2-7	NA	TRBV4-1	NA	TGCGCCAGCAGCTTCGCCCGGGGTAGCTCCTACGAGCAGTACTTC	CASSFARGSSYEQYF
TRBJ1-6	NA	TRBV6-5	NA	TGTGCCAGCAGTTACTCGATCGCCGATTCACCCCTCCACTTT	CASSYSIADSPLHF
TRBJ1-6	NA	TRBV7-6	NA	TGTGCCAGCAGTGGGGCAGGGGTGTCGTCACCCCTCCACTTT	CASSGAGVSSPLHF
TRBJ2-5	NA	TRBV12-3/TRBV12-4	NA	TGTGCCAGCAGTTTTGAGGGGCGGGAGACCCAGTACTTC	CASSFEGRETQYF
TRBJ2-3	TRBD2	TRBV14	few	TGTGCCAGCAGCCAGGGCTGGACTAGCGGGGATGCAGATACGCAGTATTTT	CASSQGWTSGDADTQYF
TRBJ1-5	NA	TRBV2	many	TGCGCCAGCAGTAGGCAGGGAGGCAATCAGCCCCAGCATTTT	CASSRQGGNQPQHF
TRBJ1-4	TRBD1	TRBV5-1	few	TGCGCCAGCAGCTTGGACAGGGGAGGTGAAAAACTGTTTTTT	CASSLDRGGEKLFF
TRBJ1-2	NA	TRBV29-1	few	TGCAGCGTTGAAAAGGCAGAAGTCCATGGCTACACCTTC	CSVEKAEVHGYTF
TRBJ2-7	TRBD1	TRBV18	NA	TGTGCCAGCTCACCAAGGACAGGGATTGACGAGCAGTACTTC	CASSPRTGIDEQYF
TRBJ1-1	NA	TRBV12-3/TRBV12-4	few	TGTGCCAGCAGTCAAATGAACACTGAAGCTTTCTTT	CASSQMNTEAFF
TRBJ2-5	TRBD1	TRBV12-3/TRBV12-4	NA	TGTGCCAGCAGCCAGACAGGGTTGGGGATGGGGGAGACCCAGTACTTC	CASSQTGLGMGETQYF
TRBJ1-6	NA	TRBV6-5	few	TGTGCCAGCAGTTACTCGAGGAGTCAGGTGTATAATTCACCCCTCCACTTT	CASSYSRSQVYNSPLHF
TRBJ2-1	NA	TRBV5-1	few	TGCGCCAGCAGCTCGGACATCTACAATGAGCAGTTCTTC	CASSSDIYNEQFF
TRBJ2-1	NA	TRBV12-3/TRBV12-4	many	TGTGCCAGCAACATCGCTAGTCGGGGGCTGAATGAGCAGTTCTTC	CASNIASRGLNEQFF
TRBJ2-1	NA	TRBV7-6	NA	TGTGCCAGCAGCTCACTATTTTACAATGAGCAGTTCTTC	CASSSLFYNEQFF
TRBJ2-3	TRBD1	TRBV6-6	NA	TGTGCCAGCAGACAGGGGGAACAGTATTTT	CASRQGEQYF
TRBJ2-5	NA	TRBV7-2	NA	TGTGCCAGCAGCTTAAACCCTCTCGTCCAAGAGACCCAGTACTTC	CASSLNPLVQETQYF
TRBJ2-5	NA	TRBV24-1	many	TGTGCCACCAGTGATCCAAAGACTCAGCCCGAGACCCAGTACTTC	CATSDPKTQPETQYF
TRBJ2-7	TRBD1	TRBV28	NA	TGTGCCAGCAGTTCCGGGCAGGGGGCCCTCTACGAGCAGTACTTC	CASSSGQGALYEQYF
TRBJ2-2	NA	TRBV11-2	few	TGTGCCAGCAGCTTAGAACTCACCGGGGAGCTGTTTTTT	CASSLELTGELFF
TRBJ2-1	TRBD2	TRBV6-1	NA	TGTGCCAGCAGTGACCAGCGGGGGGGTGAGCAGTTCTTC	CASSDQRGGEQFF
TRBJ2-2	NA	TRBV5-8	NA	TGTGCCAGCAGCCCGGAGGGGGAAACCGGGGAGCTGTTTTTT	CASSPEGETGELFF
TRBJ2-5	NA	TRBV27	NA	TGTGCCAGCAGTTTTGGGGCCACACTATCGTCGGAGACCCAGTACTTC	CASSFGATLSSETQYF
TRBJ1-1	NA	TRBV6-1	few	TGTGCCAGCCTCAGGGGCATGAACACTGAAGCTTTCTTT	CASLRGMNTEAFF
TRBJ2-3	NA	TRBV6-6	few	TGTGCCAGCAGTAGACCAGATACGCAGTATTTT	CASSRPDTQYF
TRBJ2-1	NA	TRBV5-5	many	TGTGCCAGCAGCCGAGCGGTGGCCTACAATGAGCAGTTCTTC	CASSRAVAYNEQFF
TRBJ1-1	NA	TRBV5-1	many	TGCGCCAGCAGCTTGGAGTCTACGGTAGCTTTCTTT	CASSLESTVAFF
TRBJ2-7	NA	TRBV7-8	NA	TGTGCCAGCAGCTTAACCCCCGACGGGTACGAGCAGTACTTC	CASSLTPDGYEQYF
TRBJ2-1	NA	TRBV7-8	NA	TGTGCCAGCAGCAGAGAGGCAGGGTACTCCTACAATGAGCAGTTCTTC	CASSREAGYSYNEQFF
TRBJ2-1	TRBD1	TRBV11-3	few	TGTGCCAGCAGCCCCTCCGGGACAGGCCTTTACAATGAGCAGTTCTTC	CASSPSGTGLYNEQFF
TRBJ1-1	NA	TRBV28	many	TGTGCCAGCAGTCCGGGACGGTGGAACACTGAAGCTTTCTTT	CASSPGRWNTEAFF
TRBJ1-5	NA	TRBV4-1	NA	TGCGCCAGCAGCCAAGAGGAGGGTTTTAGCAATCAGCCCCAGCATTTT	CASSQEEGFSNQPQHF
TRBJ2-7	NA	TRBV7-8	few	TGTGCCAGCAGCTCCCGGGAAGGGACCTACGAGCAGTACTTC	CASSSREGTYEQYF